This TCR beta chain was captured in a study of cytomegalovirus exposure and HLA in healthy donors. Use of 60 Vbeta and 13 Jbeta primers characterized the PCR. Produced via immunoSEQ multiplex PCR; TCRdb's table is partial and in-frame only. The sample yields approximately 160,000 clones, 60% to 80% seen once. This clone was seen only a few times. This CDR3 has 14 amino acids. Germline loops: CDR1 SGDLS, CDR2 YYNGEE. The V gene lost 0 bases and the J gene lost 2 bases, with 6 bases spanning the gap. This clonotype was obtained from a woman in her 40s in good health and CMV-seropositive. The chain is built from TRBV9 and TRBJ1-3; no firm D call. The sequencing sample was made of PBMCs. CDR3 residues: CASSVGGAGNTIYF. The CDR3 DNA sequence: TGTGCCAGCAGCGTAGGGGGAGCTGGAAACACCATATATTTT. Combining the CDR3 with reference TRBV9 and TRBJ1-3 gives the whole variable domain DSGVTQTPKHLITATGQRVTLRCSPRSGDLSVYWYQQSLDQGLQFLIQYYNGEERAKGNILERFSAQQFPDLHSELNLSSLELGDSALYFCASSVGGAGNTIYFGEGSWLTVV.